One and the same sample provided the 20 T cell receptor beta chains below, sequenced in a study of blood T cells in healthy people across ages. Combining a sample-barcoded 5' primer with a J-beta primer mix, a second PCR ran for roughly 7 to 12 cycles. Each CDR3 protein is one row after TCRdb ran MiXCR on the 5' RACE reads. The sample lists 800,000 or so distinct CDR3 sequences, about 59% occurring once. The specimen was blood. The receptors derive from a man aged 30 to 45 in good health.

Only a few counts were recorded for this clonotype. The CDR3 DNA sequence: TGCAGTGCTAGAGATTACGCTAGCGGGGGCCCCCGTAGTTACAATGAGCAGTTCTTC. This sequence encodes CSARDYASGGPRSYNEQFF. The chain links TRBV20-1 to TRBJ2-1; TRBD2 aligns across 10 bases. The junction had 15 bases not matched to a gene; V was cut back by 0 bases and J by 4 bases. Germline V gene sequence: CDR1 DFQATT, CDR2 SNEGSKA (reference sequence). The CDR3 is 19 amino acids.

The chain joins TRBV5-1 to TRBJ2-7, with 9 bases fitting TRBD1. The V gene's germline CDR1 is SGHRS and CDR2 YFSETQ. This CDR3 is 15 amino acids long. Trimming at V came to 4 bases and at J to 2 bases, leaving 7 bases not matched to a gene. As DNA, the CDR3 is TGCGCCAGCAGCCCGGGGACAGGGCGAGCCTACGAGCAGTACTTC. This codes for CASSPGTGRAYEQYF.

This clonotype was detected only a few times. The V and J genes are TRBV9 and TRBJ1-2, with D uncertain. CDR1 SGDLS and CDR2 YYNGEE come from the germline V gene. CDR3 length: 13 amino acids. With 4 bases removed from V and 8 bases from J, the gap between germline ends came to 15 bases. The DNA for the CDR3 is TGTGCCAGCAGCCCGCGCTTGAGAGAGGGCTACACCTTC. Its protein product is CASSPRLREGYTF.

V gene TRBV20-1 combines with J gene TRBJ2-7; no firm D call. CDR1 is DFQATT, CDR2 SNEGSKA, per germline (reference sequence). The germline V and J ends were trimmed by 3 bases and 3 bases, with 12 bases remaining between them. The CDR3 extends over 13 amino acids. Here the CDR3 reads CSARGSQFYEQYF. CDR3 DNA: TGCAGTGCTAGGGGCAGTCAGTTCTACGAGCAGTACTTC.

The V gene is TRBV5-1, the J gene TRBJ2-7, with 10 positions matching TRBD2. The J call may be wrong; the DNA end is better matched by TRBJ2-5. This CDR3 is built from 15 residues. Germline V CDR1 and CDR2: SGHRS, YFSETQ. For the CDR3, the DNA is TGCGCCAGCAGCTTATCTAGCGGGGGAGTCGAGACCCAGTACTTC. It yields the protein CASSLSSGGVETQYF.

This clonotype came up a few times. The V gene is TRBV30, the J gene TRBJ2-5; TRBD1 matches 9 bases. Trimming took 3 bases from V and 5 from J; bases not matched to a gene: 10. The germline gives CDR1 GTSNPN, CDR2 SVGIG (reference sequence). This CDR3 has 15 residues. The CDR3 nucleotides read TGTGCCTGGAGCAGGAGACAGGGGGTGTCGGAGACCCAGTACTTC. Protein sequence: CAWSRRQGVSETQYF.

The chain's CDR3 is CATSRSLTEQYF. The CDR3 DNA reads as TGTGCCACCAGCAGATCCCTCACCGAGCAGTACTTC. J is TRBJ2-7 and V is TRBV15; no reliable D call. The CDR3 spans 12 residues. V was pared by 2 bases and J by 6 bases, with 8 bases between. CDR1 LNHNV and CDR2 YYDKDF come from the germline V gene (reference sequence).

This clonotype has only a few counts. This chain connects TRBV9 to TRBJ1-5; D is undetermined. Germline loops: CDR1 SGDLS, CDR2 YYNGEE. The germline V and J ends were trimmed by 0 bases and 4 bases, with 11 bases remaining between them. The CDR3 has 15 amino acids. CDR3 in DNA: TGTGCCAGCAGCGTAGGTGGAGGGAGGAATCAGCCCCAGCATTTT. Encoded protein: CASSVGGGRNQPQHF. Using reference TRBV9 and TRBJ1-5 for the parts outside the CDR3, the full variable domain is DSGVTQTPKHLITATGQRVTLRCSPRSGDLSVYWYQQSLDQGLQFLIQYYNGEERAKGNILERFSAQQFPDLHSELNLSSLELGDSALYFCASSVGGGRNQPQHFGDGTRLSIL.

This clonotype was recorded a few times. V and J are TRBV2 and TRBJ1-2; D gene ambiguous. Germline assignment: CDR1 SNHLY and CDR2 FYNNEI. The CDR3 totals 14 residues. Trimming stripped 3 bases from V and 5 bases from J, with 13 bases between. The CDR3 nucleotides are TGTGCCAGCAGTGATGCAACCGGCCCTTATGGCTACACCTTC. The encoded protein is CASSDATGPYGYTF.

The chain uses TRBV30 and TRBJ2-7; 7 nucleotides line up with TRBD1. CDR3 length equals 13 residues. CDR1 and CDR2 from the germline V gene are GTSNPN and SVGIG (reference sequence). The J segment lost 0 bases and the V segment lost 4 bases, leaving 3 bases of the junction unmatched. This chain's CDR3 is CAWTRDSSYEQYF. DNA for the CDR3: TGTGCCTGGACCCGGGACAGCTCCTACGAGCAGTACTTC.

The chain combines TRBV21-1 with TRBJ2-1. TRBV21-1 is recorded as a pseudogene. The CDR3 has 12 residues. CDR3 region: CASSKASVAQFF. In DNA, the CDR3 is TGTGCCAGCAGCAAAGCGTCGGTCGCTCAGTTCTTC.

The chain recombines TRBV6-6 with TRBJ1-1; D unresolved. Between the trimmed V and J ends, which lost 0 bases and 4 bases, there was a span of 12 bases. Germline values: CDR1 MNHNY, CDR2 SVGAGI (reference sequence). The CDR3 contains 15 residues. CDR3 protein: CASSYSMGESTEAFF. In DNA, the CDR3 is TGTGCCAGCAGTTACTCGATGGGAGAGAGCACTGAAGCTTTCTTT.

The chain carries TRBV6-2 or TRBV6-3 and TRBJ2-7, with D possibly called TRBD1 or TRBD2 (6 bases each). Trimming removed 0 bases at V and 3 bases at J, with 12 bases between. Germline-derived CDR1 and CDR2 are MNHEY and SVGEGT. There are 15 residues in the CDR3. CDR3 sequence (DNA): TGTGCCAGCAGTTACTCGCGGGACAACCTCTACGAGCAGTACTTC. As protein: CASSYSRDNLYEQYF.

The V call is TRBV2, the J call TRBJ2-4; 13 bases fit TRBD2. The J call could be wrong; TRBJ2-7 is a better fit for the DNA end. Germline CDR1 SNHLY, CDR2 FYNNEI. The CDR3 runs 16 residues. The CDR3 DNA sequence: TGTGCCAGCAGTCACCTTGGGACTAGCGGGGACTACGAGCAGTACTTC. It codes for CASSHLGTSGDYEQYF.

This chain joins TRBV7-3 and TRBJ1-1; D might be TRBD1 (6 bases). Per germline, CDR1 SGHTA and CDR2 FQGTGA. Trimming left V 5 bases short and J 0 bases short, with 10 bases between. The CDR3 runs 14 residues. For the CDR3, the DNA is TGTGCCAGCAGCCGAGGGGGGATGAACACTGAAGCTTTCTTT. Protein: CASSRGGMNTEAFF.

The chain links TRBV9 to TRBJ2-3; perhaps TRBD1 as D (5 bases). The CDR3 extends over 16 amino acids. The V and J ends lost 3 bases and 4 bases respectively, with 18 bases between them. Looked up from germline, CDR1 is SGDLS and CDR2 is YYNGEE. As DNA, the CDR3 is TGTGCCAGCAGCGAAACAGGTCGGCACCCCCCAGATACGCAGTATTTT. It is translated as CASSETGRHPPDTQYF.

This clonotype was recorded many times. V and J are TRBV7-2 and TRBJ1-2; no reliable D call. Trimming took off 1 base at V and 2 bases at J, with 11 bases between the two ends. CDR3 size: 15 residues. Germline V lookup: CDR1 SGHTA, CDR2 FQGNSA. The CDR3 bases are TGTGCCAGCAGCTTAGGCTTCGGGTCAAACTATGGCTACACCTTC. Translated, it gives CASSLGFGSNYGYTF.

The chain employs TRBV20-1 and TRBJ2-7; 7 bases map to TRBD1. Per the germline V gene, CDR1 is DFQATT and CDR2 is SNEGSKA (reference sequence). The CDR3 is 13 amino acids. The V segment lost 5 bases and the J segment 5 bases; nucleotides outside the gene matches: 9. The CDR3 DNA follows: TGCAGTGCTGAATCAACAGGGGACCACGAGCAGTACTTC. It specifies CSAESTGDHEQYF.

The gene calls are TRBV25-1 and TRBJ1-5; D uncertain. Between the trimmed V and J ends, which lost 2 bases and 3 bases, there was a span of 11 bases. Germline assignment: CDR1 MGHDK and CDR2 SYGVNS. CDR3 size: 15 residues. The CDR3 loop is CASSEGQILNQPQHF. CDR3 in DNA: TGTGCCAGCAGTGAAGGGCAAATCCTCAATCAGCCCCAGCATTTT.

J is TRBJ2-1 and V is TRBV6-6, with D maybe TRBD2 (6 bases). CDR3 length equals 14 residues. The germline V gene has CDR1 MNHNY and CDR2 SVGAGI (reference sequence). Trimming shortened V by 11 bases and J by 1 base, and 15 bases separated the two germline ends. Written as DNA, the CDR3 is TGTGCCGTGAGGAGGGGTTCTTCCTACAATGAGCAGTTCTTC. This translates into CAVRRGSSYNEQFF.